Listed below are T cell receptor beta chains from one sample, sequenced in a study of PD-1 blockade in classical Hodgkin lymphoma. This table comes from immunoSEQ multiplex PCR, and its TCRdb copy is limited to in-frame clones, with some not included. The data show under 110,000 clones, about 89% seen once. The sample here was peripheral blood mononuclear cells (PBMCs), taken before the second cycle of nivolumab. The origin of the receptors is a human donor with classical Hodgkin lymphoma. The CDR3 runs from the conserved cysteine through the conserved F or W. A D gene is named only where the DNA matches it firmly. A row's size may be missing; if present it is once, few, many or a size class.

clone size: NA; V gene: TRBV19; D gene: NA; J gene: TRBJ1-1; CDR3 DNA: TGTGCCAGTAGTGCTGGCAGGGACACTGAAGCTTTCTTT; CDR3 protein: CASSAGRDTEAFF
clone size: NA; V gene: TRBV25-1; D gene: NA; J gene: TRBJ1-2; CDR3 DNA: TGTGCCAGCAGTGATCCTTACACCGGGACGAGTGGCTACACCTTC; CDR3 protein: CASSDPYTGTSGYTF
clone size: NA; V gene: TRBV23-1; D gene: TRBD2; J gene: TRBJ2-1; CDR3 DNA: TGCGCCAGCAGTCAATATTTCAGCGGGGGGCAGAGCTCCTACAATGAGCAGTTCTTC; CDR3 protein: CASSQYFSGGQSSYNEQFF
clone size: NA; V gene: TRBV6-5; D gene: NA; J gene: TRBJ2-3; CDR3 DNA: TGTGCCAGCAGTTACTTTCTGGACAAGGACACAGATACGCAGTATTTT; CDR3 protein: CASSYFLDKDTDTQYF
clone size: NA; V gene: TRBV6-1; D gene: TRBD1; J gene: TRBJ1-1; CDR3 DNA: TGTGCCAGCAGTGAAGGTCTGGGGACAGGGGGAGGGACTGAAGCTTTCTTT; CDR3 protein: CASSEGLGTGGGTEAFF
clone size: NA; V gene: TRBV18; D gene: NA; J gene: TRBJ2-7; CDR3 DNA: TGTGCCAGCTCACTACCACCGGGCCCATCCTACGAGCAGTACTTC; CDR3 protein: CASSLPPGPSYEQYF
clone size: NA; V gene: TRBV5-1; D gene: TRBD2; J gene: TRBJ2-7; CDR3 DNA: TGCGCCAGCAGCTCCCTTCCCGCGGGGGGGATTAGTGAGCAGTACTTC; CDR3 protein: CASSSLPAGGISEQYF
clone size: NA; V gene: TRBV7-9; D gene: TRBD2; J gene: TRBJ2-7; CDR3 DNA: TGTGCCAGCAGCTTAGGAGCGGGATTCCAGGACGAGCAGTACTTC; CDR3 protein: CASSLGAGFQDEQYF
clone size: NA; V gene: TRBV10-3; D gene: TRBD2; J gene: TRBJ2-7; CDR3 DNA: TGTGCCATGGCGGGGGATGCCTACGAGCAGTACTTC; CDR3 protein: CAMAGDAYEQYF
clone size: NA; V gene: TRBV27; D gene: NA; J gene: TRBJ1-6; CDR3 DNA: TGTGCCAGCAGTTTAGCCCAGGGTTCACCCCTCCACTTT; CDR3 protein: CASSLAQGSPLHF
clone size: NA; V gene: TRBV7-9; D gene: NA; J gene: TRBJ2-1; CDR3 DNA: TGTGCCAGCAGCGGGGGGCTCAACAATGAGCAGTTCTTC; CDR3 protein: CASSGGLNNEQFF
clone size: NA; V gene: TRBV28; D gene: TRBD1; J gene: TRBJ1-5; CDR3 DNA: TGTGCCAGCAGTCTGCTGAGACCGGACAGGGTCGACAATCAGCCCCAGCATTTT; CDR3 protein: CASSLLRPDRVDNQPQHF
clone size: NA; V gene: TRBV25-1; D gene: TRBD1; J gene: TRBJ1-5; CDR3 DNA: TGTGCCAGCAGTTTTACAGGGGAGAGCAATCAGCCCCAGCATTTT; CDR3 protein: CASSFTGESNQPQHF
clone size: NA; V gene: TRBV7-2; D gene: TRBD2; J gene: TRBJ2-3; CDR3 DNA: TGTGCCAGCAGCTTAGGGACTAGTTACCATACGCAGTATTTT; CDR3 protein: CASSLGTSYHTQYF
clone size: NA; V gene: TRBV2; D gene: TRBD2; J gene: TRBJ2-7; CDR3 DNA: TGTGCCAGCGGTAAGGGACTAGCGGTGGATGAGCAGTACTTC; CDR3 protein: CASGKGLAVDEQYF
clone size: NA; V gene: TRBV7-9; D gene: TRBD1; J gene: TRBJ1-2; CDR3 DNA: TGTGCCAGCAGCGGGGGACAGGGAGTGTGGGGCTACACCTTC; CDR3 protein: CASSGGQGVWGYTF
clone size: NA; V gene: TRBV30; D gene: NA; J gene: TRBJ1-5; CDR3 DNA: TGTGCCTGGGATAGGGACACAAATCAGCCCCAGCATTTT; CDR3 protein: CAWDRDTNQPQHF
clone size: NA; V gene: TRBV7-2; D gene: TRBD2; J gene: TRBJ2-1; CDR3 DNA: TGTGCCAGCAGCGGATCATCCGCTAGCGGCAATGAGCAGTTCTTC; CDR3 protein: CASSGSSASGNEQFF
clone size: NA; V gene: TRBV11-2; D gene: NA; J gene: TRBJ2-5; CDR3 DNA: TGTGCCAGCAGCCCCTCAGGAGCAGATCAAGAGACCCAGTACTTC; CDR3 protein: CASSPSGADQETQYF
clone size: NA; V gene: TRBV9; D gene: NA; J gene: TRBJ2-1; CDR3 DNA: TGTGCCAGCAGCCCCCCCCCGGGGTCCTACAATGAGCAGTTCTTC; CDR3 protein: CASSPPPGSYNEQFF
clone size: NA; V gene: TRBV6-5; D gene: NA; J gene: TRBJ2-7; CDR3 DNA: TGTGCCAGCAGTTACCGAGGGGGAGGCGAGCAGTACTTC; CDR3 protein: CASSYRGGGEQYF
clone size: once; V gene: TRBV5-6; D gene: NA; J gene: TRBJ2-7; CDR3 DNA: TGTGCCAGCAGCTTCCCCGGGACCCCGGAACAGTACTTC; CDR3 protein: CASSFPGTPEQYF
clone size: NA; V gene: TRBV5-4; D gene: NA; J gene: TRBJ1-2; CDR3 DNA: TGTGCCAGCAGCTTGGAGCTCGGAGCTTTCTATGGCTACACCTTC; CDR3 protein: CASSLELGAFYGYTF
clone size: few; V gene: TRBV2; D gene: NA; J gene: TRBJ1-6; CDR3 DNA: TGTGCCAGCAGTGATTTAGGACAGTGGGGTAATTCACCCCTCCACTTT; CDR3 protein: CASSDLGQWGNSPLHF
clone size: NA; V gene: TRBV30; D gene: NA; J gene: TRBJ2-1; CDR3 DNA: TGTGCCTGGAGTGCTTCCACTAATGAGCAGTTCTTC; CDR3 protein: CAWSASTNEQFF
clone size: NA; V gene: TRBV5-6; D gene: TRBD1; J gene: TRBJ2-7; CDR3 DNA: TGTGCCAGCAGTTGGGGGGGACAGGGTTACTACGAGCAGTACTTC; CDR3 protein: CASSWGGQGYYEQYF
clone size: NA; V gene: TRBV29-1; D gene: NA; J gene: TRBJ1-2; CDR3 DNA: TGCAGCGTTGCTACAGGGAGTGACTATGGCTACACCTTC; CDR3 protein: CSVATGSDYGYTF
clone size: once; V gene: TRBV23-1; D gene: TRBD1; J gene: TRBJ2-6; CDR3 DNA: TGCGCCAGCAGTCAGGCGGGGACAGGGGTGCCAATTGGGGTTTCTGGGGCCAACGTCCTGACTTTC; CDR3 protein: CASSQAGTGVPIGVSGANVLTF
clone size: NA; V gene: TRBV11-3; D gene: NA; J gene: TRBJ2-5; CDR3 DNA: TGTGCCAGCAGCTTATCTGGCAGGCAAGAGACCCAGTACTTC; CDR3 protein: CASSLSGRQETQYF
clone size: NA; V gene: TRBV30; D gene: NA; J gene: TRBJ1-1; CDR3 DNA: TGTGCCTGGAGTGTACGAGAGCAAGCTTTCTTT; CDR3 protein: CAWSVREQAFF
clone size: NA; V gene: TRBV7-6; D gene: TRBD2; J gene: TRBJ2-5; CDR3 DNA: TGTGCCAGCACAGGCGGGGGGCTCGGGGAGACCCAGTACTTC; CDR3 protein: CASTGGGLGETQYF
clone size: NA; V gene: TRBV6-1; D gene: NA; J gene: TRBJ2-1; CDR3 DNA: TGTGCCAGCAGTGAACCGGGGCGGAGCTCCTACAATGAGCAGTTCTTC; CDR3 protein: CASSEPGRSSYNEQFF
clone size: NA; V gene: TRBV19; D gene: TRBD1; J gene: TRBJ1-3; CDR3 DNA: TGTGCCAGTAGGCGGACAGGGGTCTCTGGAAACACCATATATTTT; CDR3 protein: CASRRTGVSGNTIYF
clone size: NA; V gene: TRBV30; D gene: NA; J gene: TRBJ2-3; CDR3 DNA: TGTGCCTGGAGCGGAGAGACGAGTCCGCGGGGGCCCCTAGCGCAGTATTTT; CDR3 protein: CAWSGETSPRGPLAQYF
clone size: NA; V gene: TRBV28; D gene: NA; J gene: TRBJ1-3; CDR3 DNA: TGTGCCAGCAGTTCTAGACCGACGGAAAACACCATATATTTT; CDR3 protein: CASSSRPTENTIYF
clone size: NA; V gene: TRBV7-7; D gene: NA; J gene: TRBJ1-4; CDR3 DNA: TGTGCCAGCAGCTTAGCGCGAGGTGGTAGTGAAAAACTGTTTTTT; CDR3 protein: CASSLARGGSEKLFF
clone size: NA; V gene: TRBV30; D gene: TRBD1; J gene: TRBJ1-4; CDR3 DNA: TGTGCCTGGAGTGTACGCGGGACAGATAAAGCAACTAATGAAAAACTGTTTTTT; CDR3 protein: CAWSVRGTDKATNEKLFF
clone size: once; V gene: TRBV7-6; D gene: NA; J gene: TRBJ2-7; CDR3 DNA: TGTGCCAGCAGCCCCTGGGGCGGTCGAGGGGTCCGCGAGCAGTACTTC; CDR3 protein: CASSPWGGRGVREQYF